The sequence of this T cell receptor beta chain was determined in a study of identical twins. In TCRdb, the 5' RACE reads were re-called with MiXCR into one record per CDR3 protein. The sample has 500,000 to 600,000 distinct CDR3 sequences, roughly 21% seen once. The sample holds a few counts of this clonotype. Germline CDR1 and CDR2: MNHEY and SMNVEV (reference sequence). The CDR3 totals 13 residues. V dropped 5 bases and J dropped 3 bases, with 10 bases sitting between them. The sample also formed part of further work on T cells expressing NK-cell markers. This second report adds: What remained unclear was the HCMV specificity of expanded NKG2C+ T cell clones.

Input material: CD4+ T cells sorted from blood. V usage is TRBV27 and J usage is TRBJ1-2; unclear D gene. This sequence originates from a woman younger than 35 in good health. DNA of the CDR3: TGTGCCAGCAGTCCAACCTATTACTATGGCTACACCTTC. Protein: CASSPTYYYGYTF.